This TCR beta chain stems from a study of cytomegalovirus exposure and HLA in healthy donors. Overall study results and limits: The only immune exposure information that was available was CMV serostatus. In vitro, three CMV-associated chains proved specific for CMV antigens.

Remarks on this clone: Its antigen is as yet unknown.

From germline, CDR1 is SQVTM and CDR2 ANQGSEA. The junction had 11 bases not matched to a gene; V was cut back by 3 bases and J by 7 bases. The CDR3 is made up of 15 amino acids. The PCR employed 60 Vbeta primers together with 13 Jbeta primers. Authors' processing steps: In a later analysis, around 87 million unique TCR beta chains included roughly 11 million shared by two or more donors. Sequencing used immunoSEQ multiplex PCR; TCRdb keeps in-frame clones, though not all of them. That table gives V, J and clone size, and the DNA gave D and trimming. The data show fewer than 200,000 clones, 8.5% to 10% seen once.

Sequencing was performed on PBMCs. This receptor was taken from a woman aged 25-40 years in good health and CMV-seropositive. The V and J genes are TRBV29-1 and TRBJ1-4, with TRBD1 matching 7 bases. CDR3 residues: CSVDSGGRGSEKLFF. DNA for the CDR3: TGCAGCGTTGACAGCGGCGGCAGGGGGAGTGAAAAACTGTTTTTT.